This T cell receptor (beta chain) was captured in a study of T-cell memory formation after mild COVID-19. Study as a whole: The study found TCR clusters largely donor specific.

This clonotype was detected only a few times. Its antigen is undetermined. Notes on the study in general: Clonal second-wave expansions that peaked on day 37 had unconfirmed SARS-CoV-2 specificity. Pre-infection memory contained some responding clones, which suggested that cross-reactive memory had joined.

V lost 8 bases and J lost 1, with 11 bases in between. The CDR3 is 14 amino acids. CDR1 is MNHEY and CDR2 is SVGEGT in the germline V gene. TCRdb redid the calling of the 5' RACE reads with MiXCR, one entry per CDR3 protein. Among under 300,000 distinct CDR3 sequences listed, around 17% were seen once. The sequence came from a man younger than 30 who had mild COVID-19 (a few samples of this study predate the infection). Cell type and time point are not known. Sequencing was carried out using PBMCs or a T cell subset sorted from them (not recorded which). The V gene is TRBV6-2 or TRBV6-3, the J gene TRBJ2-2; D unresolved. The DNA for the CDR3 is TGTGCCAGCCGTCAGCAGGTGAACACCGGGGAGCTGTTTTTT. This translates into CASRQQVNTGELFF.